This is a list of T cell receptor beta chains from one sample in a study of beta chain features in type 1 diabetes. The data were produced by immunoSEQ multiplex PCR, yet TCRdb's version contains in-frame clones alone and is incomplete. The top ten hold 0.022% of the sample, which has hundreds of thousands of clones, around an eighth seen once. Specimen: naive CD4+ T cells from blood. Every receptor here comes from a man aged 18 to 30 with type 1 diabetes. Both conserved end residues are part of each CDR3. D genes are given only for firm matches. Clone size is not always given. Where it is, it says once, few, many or a class for expanded clones.

J gene: TRBJ2-7
clone size: few
D gene: NA
V gene: TRBV5-6
CDR3 protein: CASSDSYEQYF
CDR3 DNA: TGTGCCAGCAGCGACTCCTACGAGCAGTACTTC

J gene: TRBJ2-5
clone size: NA
D gene: TRBD2
V gene: TRBV30
CDR3 protein: CAWSVGLAGGETQYF
CDR3 DNA: TGCGCCTGGAGTGTAGGCCTAGCGGGGGGGGAGACCCAGTACTTC

J gene: TRBJ2-1
clone size: NA
D gene: TRBD1
V gene: TRBV2
CDR3 protein: CASSERRDSKFF
CDR3 DNA: TGTGCCAGCAGTGAACGACGGGACAGTAAGTTCTTC

J gene: TRBJ2-7
clone size: NA
D gene: NA
V gene: TRBV5-1
CDR3 protein: CASSLAGTNDYEQYF
CDR3 DNA: TGCGCCAGCAGCTTGGCCGGGACAAACGACTACGAGCAGTACTTC

J gene: TRBJ2-3
clone size: NA
D gene: TRBD1
V gene: TRBV10-2
CDR3 protein: CASIMDRARVSDTQYF
CDR3 DNA: TGCGCCAGCATTATGGACAGGGCCAGAGTTTCAGATACGCAGTATTTT

J gene: TRBJ1-2
clone size: NA
D gene: NA
V gene: TRBV7-2
CDR3 protein: CASSLSEQGSGYTF
CDR3 DNA: TGTGCCAGCAGCCTTAGCGAACAGGGATCGGGCTACACCTTC

J gene: TRBJ1-1
clone size: few
D gene: TRBD1
V gene: TRBV10-3
CDR3 protein: CAIGRQGEAFF
CDR3 DNA: TGTGCCATCGGAAGACAGGGGGAAGCTTTCTTT

J gene: TRBJ1-2
clone size: NA
D gene: NA
V gene: TRBV14
CDR3 protein: CASSQRQLNYGYTF
CDR3 DNA: TGTGCCAGCAGCCAGAGACAGCTCAACTATGGCTACACCTTC

J gene: TRBJ1-5
clone size: NA
D gene: TRBD1
V gene: TRBV7-2
CDR3 protein: CASSLHFDRVGQPQHF
CDR3 DNA: TGTGCCAGCAGCTTACATTTTGACAGGGTAGGGCAGCCCCAGCATTTT

J gene: TRBJ1-2
clone size: NA
D gene: NA
V gene: TRBV25-1
CDR3 protein: CASSQQTGLFYGYTF
CDR3 DNA: TGTGCCAGCAGTCAACAGACAGGACTATTCTATGGCTACACCTTC

J gene: TRBJ1-6
clone size: NA
D gene: TRBD1
V gene: TRBV5-6
CDR3 protein: CASSQTGDAYNSPLHF
CDR3 DNA: TGTGCCAGCAGCCAGACAGGGGATGCCTATAATTCACCCCTCCACTTT

J gene: TRBJ1-5
clone size: few
D gene: NA
V gene: TRBV7-9
CDR3 protein: CASSRGGGAEPQHF
CDR3 DNA: TGTGCCAGCAGCCGCGGCGGAGGGGCAGAGCCCCAGCATTTT

J gene: TRBJ2-5
clone size: NA
D gene: TRBD1
V gene: TRBV5-6
CDR3 protein: CASSLRGQGQETQYF
CDR3 DNA: TGTGCCAGCAGCTTGAGGGGACAGGGGCAAGAGACCCAGTACTTC

J gene: TRBJ2-6
clone size: few
D gene: TRBD1
V gene: TRBV4-2
CDR3 protein: CASSQEGQAKSNVLTF
CDR3 DNA: TGTGCCAGCAGCCAAGAGGGACAGGCTAAGTCCAACGTCCTGACTTTC

J gene: TRBJ1-1
clone size: few
D gene: NA
V gene: TRBV5-1
CDR3 protein: CASSPRGENTEAFF
CDR3 DNA: TGCGCCAGCAGCCCCCGTGGGGAGAACACTGAAGCTTTCTTT

J gene: TRBJ1-2
clone size: NA
D gene: NA
V gene: TRBV5-6
CDR3 protein: CASSFPANYGYTF
CDR3 DNA: TGTGCCAGCAGCTTCCCAGCTAACTATGGCTACACCTTC

J gene: TRBJ2-1
clone size: few
D gene: NA
V gene: TRBV9
CDR3 protein: CASSPRGGGFYNEQFF
CDR3 DNA: TGTGCCAGCAGCCCCAGAGGGGGGGGCTTCTACAATGAGCAGTTCTTC

J gene: TRBJ2-1
clone size: NA
D gene: TRBD2
V gene: TRBV7-9
CDR3 protein: CASTTGTSGGNEQFF
CDR3 DNA: TGTGCCAGCACAACCGGGACTAGCGGGGGCAATGAGCAGTTCTTC

J gene: TRBJ1-6
clone size: few
D gene: NA
V gene: TRBV15
CDR3 protein: CATSRDEVRVGISTLHF
CDR3 DNA: TGTGCCACCAGCAGAGATGAGGTCAGGGTCGGTATCAGCACCCTCCACTTT

J gene: TRBJ2-7
clone size: few
D gene: NA
V gene: TRBV6-1
CDR3 protein: CASSADLVWGEQYF
CDR3 DNA: TGTGCCAGCAGTGCCGATCTGGTTTGGGGCGAGCAGTACTTC

J gene: TRBJ2-7
clone size: NA
D gene: NA
V gene: TRBV27
CDR3 protein: CASSLSTGNRHEQYF
CDR3 DNA: TGTGCCAGCAGTTTATCGACGGGTAATCGGCACGAGCAGTACTTC

J gene: TRBJ2-5
clone size: NA
D gene: NA
V gene: TRBV5-4
CDR3 protein: CASSLRHPLGETQYF
CDR3 DNA: TGTGCCAGCAGCCTTCGACACCCCCTCGGGGAGACCCAGTACTTC

J gene: TRBJ1-1
clone size: NA
D gene: TRBD1
V gene: TRBV30
CDR3 protein: CAWSIPTGLNTEAFF
CDR3 DNA: TGTGCCTGGAGTATCCCGACAGGGCTGAACACTGAAGCTTTCTTT

J gene: TRBJ2-5
clone size: NA
D gene: TRBD1
V gene: TRBV11-2
CDR3 protein: CASSLGTGGAQYF
CDR3 DNA: TGTGCCAGCAGCTTAGGGACAGGGGGGGCCCAGTACTTC

J gene: TRBJ2-1
clone size: few
D gene: NA
V gene: TRBV2
CDR3 protein: CATLPKAGGRNSYNEQFF
CDR3 DNA: TGTGCCACCTTACCGAAGGCTGGCGGGCGAAACTCCTACAATGAGCAGTTCTTC

J gene: TRBJ2-4
clone size: NA
D gene: TRBD1
V gene: TRBV30
CDR3 protein: CAWSYAQGGKNIQYF
CDR3 DNA: TGTGCCTGGAGTTATGCACAGGGGGGCAAAAACATTCAGTACTTC

J gene: TRBJ1-4
clone size: few
D gene: TRBD1
V gene: TRBV2
CDR3 protein: CASSEAGTGGEKLFF
CDR3 DNA: TGTGCCAGCAGTGAAGCCGGGACAGGGGGTGAAAAACTGTTTTTT

J gene: TRBJ1-1
clone size: NA
D gene: NA
V gene: TRBV6-5
CDR3 protein: CASSYTLNWGTEAFF
CDR3 DNA: TGTGCCAGCAGTTACACGTTAAATTGGGGAACTGAAGCTTTCTTT

J gene: TRBJ2-1
clone size: few
D gene: NA
V gene: TRBV19
CDR3 protein: CASSIGYPQGNEQFF
CDR3 DNA: TGTGCCAGTAGTATAGGGTACCCCCAAGGCAATGAGCAGTTCTTC

J gene: TRBJ2-6
clone size: few
D gene: NA
V gene: TRBV27
CDR3 protein: CASSFRFALSGANVLTF
CDR3 DNA: TGTGCCAGCAGTTTCCGATTCGCCCTCTCTGGGGCCAACGTCCTGACTTTC

J gene: TRBJ1-2
clone size: NA
D gene: NA
V gene: TRBV6-5
CDR3 protein: CASKTGSYGYTF
CDR3 DNA: TGTGCCAGCAAAACAGGGTCTTATGGCTACACCTTC

J gene: TRBJ2-1
clone size: few
D gene: NA
V gene: TRBV6-6
CDR3 protein: CASSPDHEQFF
CDR3 DNA: TGTGCCAGCAGTCCTGACCATGAGCAGTTCTTC